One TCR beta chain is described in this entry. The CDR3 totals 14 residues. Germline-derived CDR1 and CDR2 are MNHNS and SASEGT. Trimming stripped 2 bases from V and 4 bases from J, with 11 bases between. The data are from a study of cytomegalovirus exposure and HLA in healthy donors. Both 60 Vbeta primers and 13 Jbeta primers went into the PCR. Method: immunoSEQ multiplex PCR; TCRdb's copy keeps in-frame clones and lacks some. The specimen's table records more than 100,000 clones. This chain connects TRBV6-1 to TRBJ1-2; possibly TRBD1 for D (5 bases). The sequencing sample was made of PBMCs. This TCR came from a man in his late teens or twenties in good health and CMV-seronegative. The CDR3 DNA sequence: TGTGCCAGCAGTGAAACTAAGGGGCCCTATGGCTACACCTTC. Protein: CASSETKGPYGYTF.